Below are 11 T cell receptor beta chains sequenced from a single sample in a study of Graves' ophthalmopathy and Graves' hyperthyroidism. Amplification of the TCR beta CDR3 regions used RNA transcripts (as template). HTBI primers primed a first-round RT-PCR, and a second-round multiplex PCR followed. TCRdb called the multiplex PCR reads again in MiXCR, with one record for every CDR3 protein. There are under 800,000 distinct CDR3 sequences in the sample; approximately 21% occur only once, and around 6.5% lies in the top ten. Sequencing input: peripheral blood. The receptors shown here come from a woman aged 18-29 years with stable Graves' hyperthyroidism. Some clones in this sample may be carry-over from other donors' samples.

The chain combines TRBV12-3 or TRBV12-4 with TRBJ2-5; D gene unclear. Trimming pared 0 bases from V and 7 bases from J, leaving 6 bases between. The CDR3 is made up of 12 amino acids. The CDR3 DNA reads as TGTGCCAGCAGTTTAGCCCAACGGACCCAGTACTTC. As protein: CASSLAQRTQYF.

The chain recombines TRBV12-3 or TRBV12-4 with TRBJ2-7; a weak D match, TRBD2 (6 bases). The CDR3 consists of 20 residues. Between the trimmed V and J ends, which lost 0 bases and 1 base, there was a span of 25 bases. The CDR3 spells CASSLAVFIAAGSASYEQYF. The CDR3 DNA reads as TGTGCCAGCAGTTTAGCGGTGTTTATAGCGGCGGGTAGTGCTTCCTACGAGCAGTACTTC.

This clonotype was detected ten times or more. In DNA, the CDR3 is TGTGCCAGCAGCTCCGAGCGGAGATACACTGAAGCTTTCTTT. This gives the protein CASSSERRYTEAFF. This chain links TRBV11-1 with TRBJ1-1; D uncertain. Trimming removed 4 bases at V and 3 bases at J, with 12 bases between. CDR3 length: 14 residues. Germline CDR1 SGHAT, CDR2 FQDESV (reference sequence).

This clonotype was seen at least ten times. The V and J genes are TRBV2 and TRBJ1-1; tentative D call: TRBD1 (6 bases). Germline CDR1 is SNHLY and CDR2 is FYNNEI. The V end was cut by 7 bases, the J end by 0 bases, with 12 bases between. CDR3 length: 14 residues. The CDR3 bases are TGTGCCAGCACCTGGACAGAAATGAACACTGAAGCTTTCTTT. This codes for CASTWTEMNTEAFF.

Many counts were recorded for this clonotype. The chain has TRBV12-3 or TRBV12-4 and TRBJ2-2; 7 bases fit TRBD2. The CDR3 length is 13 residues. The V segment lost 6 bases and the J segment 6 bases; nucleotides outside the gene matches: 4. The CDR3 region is CASRSGLAGELFF. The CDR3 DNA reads TGTGCCAGCAGATCTGGACTAGCCGGGGAGCTGTTTTTT.

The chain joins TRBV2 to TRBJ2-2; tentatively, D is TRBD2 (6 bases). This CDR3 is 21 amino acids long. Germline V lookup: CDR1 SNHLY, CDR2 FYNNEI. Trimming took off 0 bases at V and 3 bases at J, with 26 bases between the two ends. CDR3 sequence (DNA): TGTGCCAGCAGTGAAGCGAGGCTGGCGAGGGCGGGGCTTGGGGACACCGGGGAGCTGTTTTTT. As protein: CASSEARLARAGLGDTGELFF. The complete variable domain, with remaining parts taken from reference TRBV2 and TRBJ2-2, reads EPEVTQTPSHQVTQMGQEVILRCVPISNHLYFYWYRQILGQKVEFLVSFYNNEISEKSEIFDDQFSVERPDGSNFTLKIRSTKLEDSAMYFCASSEARLARAGLGDTGELFFGEGSRLTVL.

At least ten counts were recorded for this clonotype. The CDR3 loop is CASSGRVNYGYTF. The CDR3 region has the DNA TGTGCCAGCAGTGGCAGGGTTAACTATGGCTACACCTTC. The chain links TRBV6-1 to TRBJ1-2, with D possibly being TRBD1 (5 bases). This CDR3 region has 13 residues. CDR1 MNHNS and CDR2 SASEGT come from the germline V gene. Trimming took off 4 bases at V and 1 base at J, with 7 bases between the two ends.

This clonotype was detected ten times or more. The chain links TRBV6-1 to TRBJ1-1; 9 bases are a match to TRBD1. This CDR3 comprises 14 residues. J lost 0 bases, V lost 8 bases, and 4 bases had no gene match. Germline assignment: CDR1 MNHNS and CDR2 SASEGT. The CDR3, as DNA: TGTGCCAGCCGACAGGGGGAATTGAACACTGAAGCTTTCTTT. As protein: CASRQGELNTEAFF.

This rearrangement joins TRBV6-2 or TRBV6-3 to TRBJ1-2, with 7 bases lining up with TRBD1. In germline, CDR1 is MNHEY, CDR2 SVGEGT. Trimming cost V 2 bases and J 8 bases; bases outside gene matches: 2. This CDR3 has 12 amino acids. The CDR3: CASSYDRDGYTF. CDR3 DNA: TGTGCCAGCAGTTACGACAGGGACGGCTACACCTTC.

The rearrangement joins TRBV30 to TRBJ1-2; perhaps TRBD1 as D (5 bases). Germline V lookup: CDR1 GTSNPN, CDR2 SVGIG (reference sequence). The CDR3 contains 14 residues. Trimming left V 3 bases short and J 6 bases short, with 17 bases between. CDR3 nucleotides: TGTGCCTGGAGCCCGGGACCGGGAAGACATGGCTACACCTTC. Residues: CAWSPGPGRHGYTF.

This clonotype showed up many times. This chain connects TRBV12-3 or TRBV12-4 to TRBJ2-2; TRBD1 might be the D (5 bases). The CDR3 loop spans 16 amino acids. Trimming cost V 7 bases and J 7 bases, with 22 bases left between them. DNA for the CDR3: TGTGCCAGCACCCACTCAAACCCGGACAATGGCGGGGAGCTGTTTTTT. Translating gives CASTHSNPDNGGELFF.